These 29 T cell receptor beta chains came from one sample sequenced in a study of cytomegalovirus exposure and HLA in healthy donors. PCR primers comprised 60 Vbeta and 13 Jbeta primers. TCRdb keeps only in-frame clones here, not all; method: immunoSEQ multiplex PCR. Of under 250,000 clones detected, about 72% appear once; the ten largest clones hold 3% to 4.5%. Sample: PBMCs. The receptors originated from a male donor in good health and CMV-seronegative.

The J gene is TRBJ2-7, the V gene TRBV9; weak D call: TRBD1 (6 bases). The CDR3 consists of 15 residues. Between the trimmed V and J ends, which lost 0 bases and 2 bases, there was a span of 12 bases. Germline lookup yields CDR1 SGDLS and CDR2 YYNGEE. CDR3 region: CASSVEGQGTYEQYF. For the CDR3, the DNA is TGTGCCAGCAGCGTAGAAGGGCAGGGGACCTACGAGCAGTACTTC.

J is TRBJ2-1 and V is TRBV7-6; 10 nucleotides align to TRBD2. The V segment lost 5 bases and the J segment 4 bases; nucleotides outside the gene matches: 2. There are 14 residues in the CDR3. The germline gives CDR1 SGHVS, CDR2 FNYEAQ. CDR3 protein: CASSPAGGYNEQFF. CDR3 in DNA: TGTGCCAGCAGCCCAGCGGGAGGGTACAATGAGCAGTTCTTC.

The chain carries TRBV9 and TRBJ2-1; 11 bases are shared with TRBD2. V trimming: 3 bases; J trimming: 6 bases; junction bases outside the gene matches: 11. The CDR3 runs to 17 residues. Germline V gene lookup returns CDR1 SGDLS and CDR2 YYNGEE. DNA for the CDR3: TGTGCCAGCAGCGCGTGGATACTAGCGGGAGAAGTCAATGAGCAGTTCTTC. It yields the protein CASSAWILAGEVNEQFF.

DNA of the CDR3: TGTGCCAGCAGACAGGGGCTAGCGGGGGAAGAGACCCAGTACTTC. It translates to CASRQGLAGEETQYF. The V and J genes are TRBV9 and TRBJ2-7; 10 nucleotides agree with TRBD2. TRBJ2-5 explains the end of the DNA better; the J call may be wrong. In germline, CDR1 is SGDLS, CDR2 YYNGEE. The CDR3 totals 15 residues.

The V call is TRBV4-1, the J call TRBJ1-6, with a tentative D call TRBD1 (5 bases). Germline V gene lookup returns CDR1 MGHRA and CDR2 YSYEKL. The CDR3 covers 17 residues. Trimming took 2 bases from V and 0 from J, leaving 11 bases between them. The CDR3 loop is CASSQTTVPSYNSPLHF. The CDR3 DNA is TGCGCCAGCAGCCAAACGACAGTGCCCTCCTATAATTCACCCCTCCACTTT.

This clone was seen more than once but under ten times. V and J are TRBV7-9 and TRBJ2-7; tentatively, D is TRBD1 (5 bases). CDR3 length: 14 amino acids. Germline lookup yields CDR1 SEHNR and CDR2 FQNEAQ (reference sequence). The germline V and J ends were trimmed by 4 bases and 4 bases, with 14 bases remaining between them. The CDR3 DNA reads as TGTGCCAGCAGCTCTATAGACAGCCGATACGAGCAGTACTTC. Its protein product is CASSSIDSRYEQYF.

The J gene is TRBJ1-5, the V gene TRBV28; the D gene is possibly TRBD1 (5 bases). Trimming pared 4 bases from V and 7 bases from J, leaving 14 bases between. The CDR3 length is 14 residues. Germline V gene sequence: CDR1 MDHEN, CDR2 SYDVKM. The CDR3 reads CASSYIGAAQPQHF. CDR3 sequence (DNA): TGTGCCAGCAGTTACATTGGGGCAGCCCAGCCCCAGCATTTT.

In its sample, this clone was seen a few times. This rearrangement joins TRBV29-1 to TRBJ2-7; 8 nucleotides line up with TRBD1. Germline V gene sequence: CDR1 SQVTM, CDR2 ANQGSEA. The CDR3 loop spans 14 amino acids. V dropped 6 bases and J dropped 3; count of bases not matched to a gene: 10. The CDR3 DNA follows: TGCAGCGTAGCACACAGACAGGGGAGCTACGAGCAGTACTTC. This gives the protein CSVAHRQGSYEQYF.

The V gene is TRBV11-2, the J gene TRBJ2-5; 8 nucleotides match TRBD2. V lost 0 bases and J lost 9; bases outside the gene matches: 9. Germline CDR1 and CDR2: SGHAT and FQNNGV. CDR3 length equals 15 residues. As DNA, the CDR3 is TGTGCCAGCAGCTTAGAGGCCTACCGGGAGGGGTCCCAGTACTTC. It translates to CASSLEAYREGSQYF. The complete variable domain, with remaining parts taken from reference TRBV11-2 and TRBJ2-5, reads EAGVAQSPRYKIIEKRQSVAFWCNPISGHATLYWYQQILGQGPKLLIQFQNNGVVDDSQLPKDRFSAERLKGVDSTLKIQPAKLEDSAVYLCASSLEAYREGSQYFGPGTRLLVL.

This rearrangement joins TRBV6-5 to TRBJ2-7; D gene unclear. The CDR3 totals 14 residues. V lost 4 bases, J lost 5 bases, and 15 bases lay in between. CDR1 is MNHEY, CDR2 SVGAGI, per germline. The CDR3 DNA reads as TGTGCCAGCAGTTCGCCTCCTCCGACTGACGAGCAGTACTTC. Translation gives CASSSPPPTDEQYF.

Worth noting for this clone: Other DNA sequences within the sample encode an identical CDR3. This chain connects TRBV29-1 to TRBJ2-1; 14 bases line up with TRBD2. The CDR3 runs to 16 residues. After removal of 7 bases from V and 1 base from J, the junction contained 6 bases not matched to a gene. CDR1 and CDR2 (germline): SQVTM, ANQGSEA. Here the CDR3 DNA reads TGCAGCGCCCGACTAGCGGGAGGGCCTTCCTACAATGAGCAGTTCTTC. Its translation is CSARLAGGPSYNEQFF.

This chain uses TRBV7-2 with TRBJ2-7; 8 nucleotides agree with TRBD2. With V trimmed by 4 bases and J by 3 bases, 11 bases remained unmatched. The CDR3 has 16 amino acids. Per the germline V gene, CDR1 is SGHTA and CDR2 is FQGNSA. The CDR3 loop is CASSSMSGRRVYEQYF. The CDR3 DNA reads as TGTGCCAGCAGCTCGATGAGCGGGAGAAGGGTCTACGAGCAGTACTTC.

The chain is built from TRBV5-1 and TRBJ2-7; TRBD1 might be the D (6 bases). There are 14 residues in the CDR3. The germline V gene has CDR1 SGHRS and CDR2 YFSETQ. V lost 2 bases to trimming and J lost 6 bases, with 15 bases between them. The CDR3 here is CASSFLQGTSEQYF. The CDR3, as DNA: TGCGCCAGCAGCTTTCTGCAGGGGACGTCCGAGCAGTACTTC.

V gene TRBV7-6 combines with J gene TRBJ1-2, with TRBD1 identical over 7 bases. Per the germline V gene, CDR1 is SGHVS and CDR2 is FNYEAQ. This CDR3 spans 15 amino acids. J was trimmed by 6 bases and V by 5 bases; bases with no gene match: 12. The CDR3 region has the DNA TGTGCCAGCAGCGGACTCGGGACAGCGAACGATGGCTACACCTTC. Amino acid sequence: CASSGLGTANDGYTF.

This clone was seen only once. The genes are TRBV27 and TRBJ2-2; 9 bases line up with TRBD2. The ends lost 9 bases at V and 4 bases at J; junction bases unmatched: 3. CDR3 size: 13 residues. Germline-derived CDR1 and CDR2 are MNHEY and SMNVEV (reference sequence). CDR3 protein: CASSGRSTGELFF. CDR3 sequence (DNA): TGTGCCAGTAGCGGGAGAAGCACCGGGGAGCTGTTTTTT.

The CDR3 spells CASSYSIGTGVNEQFF. CDR3 sequence (DNA): TGTGCCAGCAGTTACTCGATTGGGACAGGGGTCAATGAGCAGTTCTTC. The genes are TRBV6-5 and TRBJ2-1; TRBD1 matches at 10 bases. The CDR3 has 16 residues. Losses at the gene ends were 0 bases for V and 6 bases for J; bases not matched to a gene: 5. The V gene's germline CDR1 is MNHEY and CDR2 SVGAGI.

The rearrangement joins TRBV15 to TRBJ1-1; D gene uncertain. The V end lost 3 bases, the J end lost 4 bases, and 6 bases lay between the germline ends. The CDR3 is 12 amino acids. The V gene's germline CDR1 is LNHNV and CDR2 YYDKDF (reference sequence). CDR3 amino acids: CATSRTSTEAFF. CDR3 nucleotide sequence: TGTGCCACCAGCAGGACAAGCACTGAAGCTTTCTTT.

The V call is TRBV7-6, the J call TRBJ2-7; 11 bases line up with TRBD2. Germline trimming cut 5 bases from V and 6 bases from J; bases unmatched to any gene: 9. The CDR3 loop spans 15 amino acids. CDR1 SGHVS and CDR2 FNYEAQ come from the germline V gene. CDR3 DNA sequence: TGTGCCAGCAGCGCGTCCTCGGGACTAGCGGCCGAGCAGTACTTC. Translation: CASSASSGLAAEQYF. The entire variable domain, with the rest obtained from reference TRBV7-6 and TRBJ2-7, is as follows: GAGVSQSPRYKVTKRGQDVALRCDPISGHVSLYWYRQALGQGPEFLTYFNYEAQQDKSGLPNDRFSAERPEGSISTLTIQRTEQRDSAMYRCASSASSGLAAEQYFGPGTRLTVT.

This clone was detected once. CDR3 nucleotide sequence: TGCAGCGTTGAAGTACAGGGCAAGAACACCGGGGAGCTGTTTTTT. This translates into CSVEVQGKNTGELFF. V gene TRBV29-1 combines with J gene TRBJ2-2; D might be TRBD1 (6 bases). V dropped 1 base and J dropped 1 base, with 10 bases sitting between them. The CDR3 totals 15 residues. Per the germline V gene, CDR1 is SQVTM and CDR2 is ANQGSEA.

CDR3 in DNA: TGTGCCACAGGGCGGGGACAGGGGACAGATACGCAGTATTTT. This codes for CATGRGQGTDTQYF. V gene TRBV28 combines with J gene TRBJ2-3; TRBD1 agrees at 10 bases. The CDR3 is 14 amino acids. Germline trimming cut 10 bases from V and 3 bases from J; bases unmatched to any gene: 7. Germline V gene data show CDR1 as MDHEN and CDR2 as SYDVKM.

The chain carries TRBV11-1 and TRBJ2-6; 7 bases map to TRBD2. The germline CDR1 and CDR2 sequences are SGHAT and FQDESV (reference sequence). Unmatched junction bases numbered 7, after V lost 4 bases and J lost 4 bases. This CDR3 comprises 16 residues. CDR3 in amino acids: CASSSEGGTGANVLTF. CDR3 sequence (DNA): TGTGCCAGCAGCTCCGAGGGAGGGACCGGGGCCAACGTCCTGACTTTC.

V and J are TRBV27 and TRBJ2-7; weak D call: TRBD2 (6 bases). This CDR3 comprises 14 residues. V lost 3 bases and J lost 0, with 9 bases in between. Per the germline V gene, CDR1 is MNHEY and CDR2 is SMNVEV (reference sequence). The CDR3 DNA reads TGTGCCAGCAGTTTCCGGGAGCACTCCTACGAGCAGTACTTC. Protein sequence: CASSFREHSYEQYF.

This rearrangement joins TRBV15 to TRBJ2-1; D remains ambiguous. Germline-derived CDR1 and CDR2 are LNHNV and YYDKDF (reference sequence). This CDR3 is built from 12 residues. With 5 bases removed from V and 3 bases from J, the gap between germline ends came to 5 bases. The CDR3 coding sequence is TGTGCCACCAGCCTTAACTACAATGAGCAGTTCTTC. As protein: CATSLNYNEQFF.

For this clone: This same CDR3 is encoded by further DNA sequences in the sample. The chain links TRBV6-5 to TRBJ1-1, with D maybe TRBD1 (5 bases). V was pared by 3 bases and J by 4 bases, with 9 bases between. The germline gives CDR1 MNHEY, CDR2 SVGAGI. The CDR3 covers 13 residues. The CDR3 sequence is CASSYSGGTEAFF. CDR3 nucleotides: TGTGCCAGCAGTTATTCCGGGGGCACTGAAGCTTTCTTT.

The DNA of the CDR3 is TGTGCCAGCAGCAATAACCCTAGCGGGAGTTACGAGCAGTACTTC. Translation: CASSNNPSGSYEQYF. The chain carries TRBV27 and TRBJ2-7; 10 bases agree with TRBD2. V gave up 6 bases and J gave up 4 bases; unmatched junction bases: 9. Germline V gene lookup returns CDR1 MNHEY and CDR2 SMNVEV (reference sequence). The CDR3 has 15 residues.

This clone was observed a single time. V usage is TRBV4-2 and J usage is TRBJ2-4; a weak D match, TRBD1 (6 bases). The CDR3 loop spans 17 amino acids. V lost 3 bases and J 0 bases, leaving 15 bases between the germline ends. Looked up from germline, CDR1 is LGHNA and CDR2 is YNFKEQ. The CDR3 sequence: CASSQRENRVAKNIQYF. Here the CDR3 DNA reads TGTGCCAGCAGCCAGCGTGAGAACAGGGTAGCCAAAAACATTCAGTACTTC.

The rearrangement uses TRBV2 and TRBJ2-7; D is perhaps TRBD1 (5 bases). Germline lookup yields CDR1 SNHLY and CDR2 FYNNEI. Between the trimmed V and J ends, which lost 3 bases and 3 bases, there was a span of 12 bases. This CDR3 comprises 14 residues. Here the CDR3 reads CASSEGRTFYEQYF. In DNA, the CDR3 is TGTGCCAGCAGTGAGGGCAGGACATTCTACGAGCAGTACTTC. The variable domain in full, with the rest retrieved from reference TRBV2 and TRBJ2-7, is EPEVTQTPSHQVTQMGQEVILRCVPISNHLYFYWYRQILGQKVEFLVSFYNNEISEKSEIFDDQFSVERPDGSNFTLKIRSTKLEDSAMYFCASSEGRTFYEQYFGPGTRLTVT.

CDR3 DNA sequence: TGTGCCAGCTCACCAACAGGTCGCACAGATACGCAGTATTTT. This sequence encodes CASSPTGRTDTQYF. The V gene is TRBV18, the J gene TRBJ2-3; tentatively, D is TRBD1 (5 bases). CDR1 and CDR2 from the germline V gene are KGHSH and LQKENI. Trimming pared 2 bases from V and 1 base from J, leaving 7 bases between. CDR3 size: 14 residues.

V and J are TRBV5-1 and TRBJ2-7; possibly TRBD2 for D (6 bases). Per the germline V gene, CDR1 is SGHRS and CDR2 is YFSETQ. Trimming took off 0 bases at V and 12 bases at J, with 25 bases between the two ends. The CDR3 contains 16 residues. The CDR3 DNA follows: TGCGCCAGCAGCTTGGCCGGGGGAACAGGCCCGAACGTTAGGTACTTC. Its translation is CASSLAGGTGPNVRYF.